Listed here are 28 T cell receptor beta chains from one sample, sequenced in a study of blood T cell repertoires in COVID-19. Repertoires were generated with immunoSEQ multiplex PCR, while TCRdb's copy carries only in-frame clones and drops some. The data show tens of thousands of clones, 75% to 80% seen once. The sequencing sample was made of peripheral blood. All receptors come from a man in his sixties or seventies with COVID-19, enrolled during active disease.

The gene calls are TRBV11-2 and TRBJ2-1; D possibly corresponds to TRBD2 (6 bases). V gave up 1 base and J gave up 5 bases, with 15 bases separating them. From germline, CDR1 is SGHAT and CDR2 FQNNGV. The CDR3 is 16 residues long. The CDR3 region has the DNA TGTGCCAGCAGCTTAGGTGGGGACTTCACCAACAATGAGCAGTTCTTC. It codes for CASSLGGDFTNNEQFF. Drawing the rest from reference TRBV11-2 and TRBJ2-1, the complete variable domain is EAGVAQSPRYKIIEKRQSVAFWCNPISGHATLYWYQQILGQGPKLLIQFQNNGVVDDSQLPKDRFSAERLKGVDSTLKIQPAKLEDSAVYLCASSLGGDFTNNEQFFGPGTRLTVL.

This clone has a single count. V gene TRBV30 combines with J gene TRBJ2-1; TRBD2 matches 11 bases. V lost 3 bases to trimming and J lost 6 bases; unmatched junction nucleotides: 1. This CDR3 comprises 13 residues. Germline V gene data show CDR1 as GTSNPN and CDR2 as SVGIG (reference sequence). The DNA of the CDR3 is TGTGCCTGGAGCGGACTAGCGGGCAATGAGCAGTTCTTC. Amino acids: CAWSGLAGNEQFF.

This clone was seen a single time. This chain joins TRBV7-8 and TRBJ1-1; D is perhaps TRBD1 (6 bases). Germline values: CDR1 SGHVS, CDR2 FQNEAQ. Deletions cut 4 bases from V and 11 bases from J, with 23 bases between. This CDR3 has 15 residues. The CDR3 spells CASSSGGGDIASAFF. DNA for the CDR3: TGTGCCAGCAGCTCCGGGGGAGGGGACATTGCAAGCGCTTTCTTT.

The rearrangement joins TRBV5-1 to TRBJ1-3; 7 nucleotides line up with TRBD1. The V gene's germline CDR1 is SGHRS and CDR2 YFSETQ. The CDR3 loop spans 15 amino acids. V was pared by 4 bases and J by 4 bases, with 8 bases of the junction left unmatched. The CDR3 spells CASSTEGARGNTIYF. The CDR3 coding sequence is TGCGCCAGCAGCACAGAGGGGGCGCGGGGAAACACCATATATTTT.

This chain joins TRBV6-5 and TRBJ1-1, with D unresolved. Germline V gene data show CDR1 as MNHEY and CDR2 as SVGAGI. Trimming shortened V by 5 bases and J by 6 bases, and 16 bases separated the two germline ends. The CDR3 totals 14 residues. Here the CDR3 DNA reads TGTGCCAGCAGTATTCCCCTGGGGAGGGCTGAAGCTTTCTTT. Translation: CASSIPLGRAEAFF.

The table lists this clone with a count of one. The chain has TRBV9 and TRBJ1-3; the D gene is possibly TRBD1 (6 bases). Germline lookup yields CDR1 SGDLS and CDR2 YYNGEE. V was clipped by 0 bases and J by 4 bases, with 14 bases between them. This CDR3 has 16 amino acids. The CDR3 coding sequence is TGTGCCAGCAGCGTAGAAACAGGGATTATAGGAAACACCATATATTTT. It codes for CASSVETGIIGNTIYF.

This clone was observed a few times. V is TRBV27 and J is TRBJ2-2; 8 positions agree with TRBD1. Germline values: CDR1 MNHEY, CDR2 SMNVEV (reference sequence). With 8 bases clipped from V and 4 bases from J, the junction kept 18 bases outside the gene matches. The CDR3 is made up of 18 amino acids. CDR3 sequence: CASGGTSGWTGTTGELFF. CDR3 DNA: TGTGCCAGCGGTGGAACGAGTGGGTGGACAGGGACCACCGGGGAGCTGTTTTTT.

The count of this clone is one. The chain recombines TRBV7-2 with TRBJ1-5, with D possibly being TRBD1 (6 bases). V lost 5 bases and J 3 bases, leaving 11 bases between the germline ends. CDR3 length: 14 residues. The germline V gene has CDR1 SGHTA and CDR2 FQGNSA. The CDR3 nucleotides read TGTGCCAGCAGCGGGGGACACTACAATCAGCCCCAGCATTTT. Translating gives CASSGGHYNQPQHF.

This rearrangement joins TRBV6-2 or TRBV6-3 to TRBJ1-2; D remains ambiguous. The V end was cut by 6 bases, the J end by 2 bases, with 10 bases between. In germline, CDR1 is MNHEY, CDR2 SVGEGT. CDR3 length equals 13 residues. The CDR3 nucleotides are TGTGCCAGCAGCCGTGACACCAACTATGGCTACACCTTC. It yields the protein CASSRDTNYGYTF.

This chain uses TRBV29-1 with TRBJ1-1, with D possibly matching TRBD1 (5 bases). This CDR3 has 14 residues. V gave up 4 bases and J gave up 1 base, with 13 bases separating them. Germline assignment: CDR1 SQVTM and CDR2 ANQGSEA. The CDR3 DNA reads TGCAGCGTTGGGGGCGGTTCAGGGAACACTGAAGCTTTCTTT. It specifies CSVGGGSGNTEAFF. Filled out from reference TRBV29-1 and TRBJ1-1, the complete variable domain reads SAVISQKPSRDICQRGTSLTIQCQVDSQVTMMFWYRQQPGQSLTLIATANQGSEATYESGFVIDKFPISRPNLTFSTLTVSNMSPEDSSIYLCSVGGGSGNTEAFFGQGTRLTVV.

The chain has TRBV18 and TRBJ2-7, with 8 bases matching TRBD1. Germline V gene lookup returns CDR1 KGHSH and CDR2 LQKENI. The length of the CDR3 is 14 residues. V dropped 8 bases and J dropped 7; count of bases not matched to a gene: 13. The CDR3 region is CASPSPQGAGEQYF. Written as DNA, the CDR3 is TGTGCCAGCCCTAGTCCCCAGGGGGCGGGGGAGCAGTACTTC.

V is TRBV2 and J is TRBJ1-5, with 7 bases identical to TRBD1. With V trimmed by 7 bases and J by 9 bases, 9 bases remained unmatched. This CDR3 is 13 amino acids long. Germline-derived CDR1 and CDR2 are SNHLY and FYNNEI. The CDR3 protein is CASNGQALGPQHF. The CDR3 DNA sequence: TGTGCCAGCAACGGACAGGCCTTGGGGCCCCAGCATTTT.

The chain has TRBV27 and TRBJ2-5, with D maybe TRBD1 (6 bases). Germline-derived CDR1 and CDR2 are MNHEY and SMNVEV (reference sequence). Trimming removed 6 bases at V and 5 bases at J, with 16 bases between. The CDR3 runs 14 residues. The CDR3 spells CASRSQGFGETQYF. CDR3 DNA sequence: TGTGCCAGCAGGTCACAGGGATTCGGGGAGACCCAGTACTTC.

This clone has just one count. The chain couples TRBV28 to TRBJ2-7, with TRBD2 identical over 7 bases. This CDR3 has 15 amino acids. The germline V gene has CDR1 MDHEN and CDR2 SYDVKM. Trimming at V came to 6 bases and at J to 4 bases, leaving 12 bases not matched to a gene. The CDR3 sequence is CASRPPSGILYEQYF. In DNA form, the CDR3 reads TGTGCCAGCAGACCCCCAAGCGGGATTTTGTACGAGCAGTACTTC.

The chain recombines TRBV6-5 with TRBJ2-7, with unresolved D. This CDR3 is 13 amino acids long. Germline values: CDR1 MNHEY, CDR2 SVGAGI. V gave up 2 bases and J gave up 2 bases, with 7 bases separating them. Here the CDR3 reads CASSYKRAYEQYF. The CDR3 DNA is TGTGCCAGCAGTTACAAGCGCGCCTACGAGCAGTACTTC.

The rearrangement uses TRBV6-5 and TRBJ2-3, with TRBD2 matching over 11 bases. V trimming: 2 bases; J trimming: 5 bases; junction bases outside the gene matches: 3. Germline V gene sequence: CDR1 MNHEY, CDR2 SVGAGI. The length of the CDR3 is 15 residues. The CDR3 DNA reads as TGTGCCAGCAGTTACCCGGGGACTAGCGGAGATACGCAGTATTTT. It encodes CASSYPGTSGDTQYF.

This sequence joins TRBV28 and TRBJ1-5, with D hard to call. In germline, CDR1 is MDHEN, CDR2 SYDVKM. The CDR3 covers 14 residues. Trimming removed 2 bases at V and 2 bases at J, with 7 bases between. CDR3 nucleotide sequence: TGTGCCAGCAGTTTAAGAGGTGGCAATCAGCCCCAGCATTTT. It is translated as CASSLRGGNQPQHF.

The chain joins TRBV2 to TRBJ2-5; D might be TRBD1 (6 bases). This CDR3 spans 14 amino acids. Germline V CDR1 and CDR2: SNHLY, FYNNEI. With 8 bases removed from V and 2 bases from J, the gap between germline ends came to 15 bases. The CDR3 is CASGGQTYQETQYF. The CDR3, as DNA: TGTGCCAGCGGTGGACAGACCTATCAAGAGACCCAGTACTTC.

CDR3 residues: CASSLRSASGSSYNEQLGPGEQFF. Here the CDR3 DNA reads TGTGCCAGCAGTTTACGGTCGGCTAGCGGGAGCTCCTACAATGAGCAGTTGGGTCCGGGTGAGCAGTTCTTC. This chain connects TRBV27 to TRBJ2-1, with 10 bases lining up with TRBD2. CDR1 is MNHEY and CDR2 is SMNVEV in the germline V gene (reference sequence). Trimming cost V 2 bases and J 9 bases; bases outside gene matches: 34. This CDR3 contains 24 residues.

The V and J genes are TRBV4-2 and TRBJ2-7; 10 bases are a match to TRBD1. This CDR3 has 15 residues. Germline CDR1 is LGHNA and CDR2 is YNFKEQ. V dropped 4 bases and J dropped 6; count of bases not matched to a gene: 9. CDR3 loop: CASSPTGGGSGEQYF. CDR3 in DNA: TGTGCCAGCAGCCCGACAGGGGGCGGTTCGGGCGAGCAGTACTTC.

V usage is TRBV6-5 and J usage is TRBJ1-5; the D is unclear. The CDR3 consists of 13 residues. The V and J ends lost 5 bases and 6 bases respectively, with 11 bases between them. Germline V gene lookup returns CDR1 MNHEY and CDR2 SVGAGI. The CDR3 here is CASSTSWAQPQHF. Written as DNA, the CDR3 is TGTGCCAGCAGTACCTCTTGGGCTCAGCCCCAGCATTTT.

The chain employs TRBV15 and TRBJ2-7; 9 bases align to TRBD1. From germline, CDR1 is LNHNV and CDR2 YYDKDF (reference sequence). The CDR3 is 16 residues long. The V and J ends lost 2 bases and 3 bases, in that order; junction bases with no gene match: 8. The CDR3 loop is CATSRPGQGSIYEQYF. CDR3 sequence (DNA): TGTGCCACCAGCAGACCGGGACAGGGAAGTATCTACGAGCAGTACTTC.

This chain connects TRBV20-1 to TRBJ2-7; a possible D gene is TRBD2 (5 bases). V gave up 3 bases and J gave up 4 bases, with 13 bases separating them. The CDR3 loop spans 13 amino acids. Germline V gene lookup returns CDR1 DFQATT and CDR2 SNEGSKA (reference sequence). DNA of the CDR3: TGCAGTGCTAGTATTGCGGGTGGGTACGAGCAGTACTTC. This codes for CSASIAGGYEQYF.

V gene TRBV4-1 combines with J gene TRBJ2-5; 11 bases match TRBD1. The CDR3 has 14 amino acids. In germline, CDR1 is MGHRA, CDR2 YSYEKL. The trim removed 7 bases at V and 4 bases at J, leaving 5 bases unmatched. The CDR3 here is CASKGTGGRETQYF. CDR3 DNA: TGCGCCAGCAAAGGGACAGGGGGGCGAGAGACCCAGTACTTC.

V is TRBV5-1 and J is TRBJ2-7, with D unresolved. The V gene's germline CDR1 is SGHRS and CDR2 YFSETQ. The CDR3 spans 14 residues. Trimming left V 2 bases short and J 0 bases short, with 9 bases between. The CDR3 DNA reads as TGCGCCAGCAGCTTTGGCGGTTACTCCTACGAGCAGTACTTC. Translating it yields CASSFGGYSYEQYF.

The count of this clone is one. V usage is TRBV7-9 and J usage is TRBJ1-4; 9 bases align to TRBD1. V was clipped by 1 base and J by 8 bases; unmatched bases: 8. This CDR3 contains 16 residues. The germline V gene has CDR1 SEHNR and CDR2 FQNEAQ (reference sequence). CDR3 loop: CASSLVTGTGREKLFF. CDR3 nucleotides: TGTGCCAGCAGCTTAGTCACCGGGACAGGGCGGGAAAAACTGTTTTTT. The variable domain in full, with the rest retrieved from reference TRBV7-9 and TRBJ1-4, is DTGVSQNPRHKITKRGQNVTFRCDPISEHNRLYWYRQTLGQGPEFLTYFQNEAQLEKSRLLSDRFSAERPKGSFSTLEIQRTEQGDSAMYLCASSLVTGTGREKLFFGSGTQLSVL.

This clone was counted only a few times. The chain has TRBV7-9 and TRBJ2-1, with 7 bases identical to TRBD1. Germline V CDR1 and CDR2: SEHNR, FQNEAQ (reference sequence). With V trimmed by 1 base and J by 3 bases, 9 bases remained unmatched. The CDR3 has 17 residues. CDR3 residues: CASSLGTGAADYNEQFF. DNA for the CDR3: TGTGCCAGCAGCTTAGGGACAGGTGCGGCTGACTACAATGAGCAGTTCTTC.

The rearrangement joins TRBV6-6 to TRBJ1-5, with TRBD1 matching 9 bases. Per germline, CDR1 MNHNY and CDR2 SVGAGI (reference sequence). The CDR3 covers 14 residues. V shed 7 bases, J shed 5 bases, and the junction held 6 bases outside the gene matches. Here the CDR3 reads CASTGQGNDQPQHF. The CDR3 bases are TGTGCCAGCACAGGACAGGGGAACGATCAGCCCCAGCATTTT.